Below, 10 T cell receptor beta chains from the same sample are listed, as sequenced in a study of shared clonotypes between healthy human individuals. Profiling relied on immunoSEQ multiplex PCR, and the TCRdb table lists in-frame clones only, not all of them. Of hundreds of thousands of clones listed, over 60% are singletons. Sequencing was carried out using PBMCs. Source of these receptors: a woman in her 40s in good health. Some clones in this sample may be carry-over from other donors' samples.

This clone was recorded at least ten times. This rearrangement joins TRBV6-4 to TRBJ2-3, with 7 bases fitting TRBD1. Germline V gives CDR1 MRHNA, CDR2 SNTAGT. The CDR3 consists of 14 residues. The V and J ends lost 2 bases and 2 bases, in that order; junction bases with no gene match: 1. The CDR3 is CASSDGQATDTQYF. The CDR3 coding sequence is TGTGCCAGCAGTGACGGACAGGCCACAGATACGCAGTATTTT.

In DNA form, the CDR3 reads TGTGCCAGCAGTTTCCAGGGAATGGCCTACGAGCAGTACTTC. This codes for CASSFQGMAYEQYF. V usage is TRBV28 and J usage is TRBJ2-7; possible D gene TRBD1, 5 bases. This CDR3 is built from 14 residues. Looked up from germline, CDR1 is MDHEN and CDR2 is SYDVKM. V lost 3 bases to trimming and J lost 2 bases, with 11 bases between them. The full variable domain, in which reference TRBV28 and TRBJ2-7 provide the parts outside the CDR3, is DVKVTQSSRYLVKRTGEKVFLECVQDMDHENMFWYRQDPGLGLRLIYFSYDVKMKEKGDIPEGYSVSREKKERFSLILESASTNQTSMYLCASSFQGMAYEQYFGPGTRLTVT.

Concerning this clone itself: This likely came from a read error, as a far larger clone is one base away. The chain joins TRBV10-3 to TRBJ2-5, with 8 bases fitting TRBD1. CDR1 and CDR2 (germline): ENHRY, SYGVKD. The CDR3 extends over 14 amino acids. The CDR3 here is CAVSLTGEGETQYF. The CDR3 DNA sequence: TGTGCCGTCAGTCTGACAGGGGAAGGAGAGACCCAGTACTTC.

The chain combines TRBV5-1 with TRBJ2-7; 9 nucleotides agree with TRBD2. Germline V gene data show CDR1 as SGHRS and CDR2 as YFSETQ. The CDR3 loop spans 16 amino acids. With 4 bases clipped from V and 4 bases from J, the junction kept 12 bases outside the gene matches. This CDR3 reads CASSPDRLAEGYEQYF. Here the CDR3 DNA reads TGCGCCAGCAGCCCTGACCGACTAGCGGAAGGATACGAGCAGTACTTC.

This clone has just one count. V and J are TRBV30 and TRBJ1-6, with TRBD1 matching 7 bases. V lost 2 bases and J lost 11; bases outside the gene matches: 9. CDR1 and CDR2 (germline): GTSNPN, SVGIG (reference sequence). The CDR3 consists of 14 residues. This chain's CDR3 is CAWSTRQGLPPLHF. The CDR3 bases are TGTGCCTGGAGTACCCGACAGGGATTGCCACCCCTCCACTTT.

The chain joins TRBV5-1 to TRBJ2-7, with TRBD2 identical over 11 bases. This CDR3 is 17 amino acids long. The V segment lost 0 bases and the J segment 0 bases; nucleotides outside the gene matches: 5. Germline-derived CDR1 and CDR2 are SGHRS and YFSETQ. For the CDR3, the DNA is TGCGCCAGCAGCTTGGGACTAGCGGGGCCGAGCTCCTACGAGCAGTACTTC. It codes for CASSLGLAGPSSYEQYF.

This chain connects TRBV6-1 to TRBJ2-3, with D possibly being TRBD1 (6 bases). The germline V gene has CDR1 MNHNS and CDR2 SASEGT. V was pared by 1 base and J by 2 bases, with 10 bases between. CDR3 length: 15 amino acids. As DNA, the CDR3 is TGTGCCAGCAGTGAAGGAGAGGGGGTCACAGATACGCAGTATTTT. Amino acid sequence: CASSEGEGVTDTQYF.

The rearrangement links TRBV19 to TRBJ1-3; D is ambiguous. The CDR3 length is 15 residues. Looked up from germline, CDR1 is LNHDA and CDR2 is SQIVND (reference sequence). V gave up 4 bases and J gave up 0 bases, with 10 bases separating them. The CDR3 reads CASSTDFLSGNTIYF. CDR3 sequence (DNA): TGTGCCAGTAGTACGGACTTTCTCTCTGGAAACACCATATATTTT.

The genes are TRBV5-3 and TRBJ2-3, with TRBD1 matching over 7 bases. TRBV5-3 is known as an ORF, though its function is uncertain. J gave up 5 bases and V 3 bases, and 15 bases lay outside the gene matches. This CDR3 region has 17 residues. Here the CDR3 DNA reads TGTGCCAGAAGCTACGACGCGGCAGGGGGAGTGGAAGATACGCAGTATTTT. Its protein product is CARSYDAAGGVEDTQYF.

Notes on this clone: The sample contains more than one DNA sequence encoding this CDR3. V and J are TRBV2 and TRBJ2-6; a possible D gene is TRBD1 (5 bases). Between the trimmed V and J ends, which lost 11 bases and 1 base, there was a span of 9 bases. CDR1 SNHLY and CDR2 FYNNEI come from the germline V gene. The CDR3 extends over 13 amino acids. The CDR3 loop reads CAGAGSGANVLTF. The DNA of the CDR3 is TGTGCCGGGGCTGGGTCTGGGGCCAACGTCCTGACTTTC. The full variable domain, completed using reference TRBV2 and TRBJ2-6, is EPEVTQTPSHQVTQMGQEVILRCVPISNHLYFYWYRQILGQKVEFLVSFYNNEISEKSEIFDDQFSVERPDGSNFTLKIRSTKLEDSAMYFCAGAGSGANVLTFGAGSRLTVL.